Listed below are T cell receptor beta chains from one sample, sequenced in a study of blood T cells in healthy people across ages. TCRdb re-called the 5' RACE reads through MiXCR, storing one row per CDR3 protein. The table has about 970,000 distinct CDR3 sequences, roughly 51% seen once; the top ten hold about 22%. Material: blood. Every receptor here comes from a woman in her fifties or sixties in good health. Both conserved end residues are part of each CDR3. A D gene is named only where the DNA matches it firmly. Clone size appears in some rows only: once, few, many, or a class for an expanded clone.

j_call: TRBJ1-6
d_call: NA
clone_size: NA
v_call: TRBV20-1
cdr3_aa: CSARPGRDSPLHF
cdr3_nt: TGCAGTGCCCGACCTGGGCGTGATTCACCCCTCCACTTT

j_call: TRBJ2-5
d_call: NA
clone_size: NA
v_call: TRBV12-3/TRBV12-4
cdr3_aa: CASSLRGVGTQYF
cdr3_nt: TGTGCCAGCAGTTTAAGGGGGGTTGGGACCCAGTACTTC

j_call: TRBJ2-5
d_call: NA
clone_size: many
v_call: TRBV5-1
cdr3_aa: CASSPENPQETQYF
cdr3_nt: TGCGCCAGCAGCCCCGAAAACCCCCAAGAGACCCAGTACTTC

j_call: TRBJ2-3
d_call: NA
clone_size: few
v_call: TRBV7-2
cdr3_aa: CASSSPWTGGTDTQYF
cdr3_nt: TGTGCCAGCAGCTCCCCTTGGACGGGGGGCACAGATACGCAGTATTTT

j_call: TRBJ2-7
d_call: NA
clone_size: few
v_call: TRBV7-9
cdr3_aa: CASSSSEAYEQYF
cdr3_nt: TGTGCCAGCAGCTCCAGTGAAGCCTACGAGCAGTACTTC

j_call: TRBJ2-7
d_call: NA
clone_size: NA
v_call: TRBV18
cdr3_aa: CTSSPHEGSEQYF
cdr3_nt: TGTACCAGCTCACCACATGAGGGCAGCGAGCAGTACTTC

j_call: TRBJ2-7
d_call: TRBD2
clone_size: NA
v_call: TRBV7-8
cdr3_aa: CASSPSGGGSYNEQYF
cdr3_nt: TGTGCCAGCAGCCCAAGCGGGGGTGGCTCCTACAATGAGCAGTACTTC

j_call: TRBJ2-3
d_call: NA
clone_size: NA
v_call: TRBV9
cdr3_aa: CASSQRGGAVTDTQYF
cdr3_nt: TGTGCCAGCAGCCAAAGGGGAGGAGCAGTCACAGATACGCAGTATTTT

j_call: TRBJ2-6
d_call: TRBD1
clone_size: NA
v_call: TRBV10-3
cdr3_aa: CATGAGGEAGANVLTF
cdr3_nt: TGTGCCACTGGGGCAGGGGGAGAGGCTGGGGCCAACGTCCTGACTTTC

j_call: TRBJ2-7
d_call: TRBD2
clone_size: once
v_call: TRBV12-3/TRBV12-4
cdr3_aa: CASSFPASGRGYEQYF
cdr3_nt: TGTGCCAGCAGTTTTCCCGCTAGCGGGAGGGGCTACGAGCAGTACTTC

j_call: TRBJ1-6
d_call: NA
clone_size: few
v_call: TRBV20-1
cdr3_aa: CSASTGPTLNSPLHF
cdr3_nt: TGCAGTGCTAGTACCGGGCCCACCTTGAATTCACCCCTCCACTTT

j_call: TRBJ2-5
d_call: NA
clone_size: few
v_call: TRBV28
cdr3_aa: CASSLYIKEETQYF
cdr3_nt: TGTGCCAGCAGTCTTTACATAAAAGAAGAGACCCAGTACTTC

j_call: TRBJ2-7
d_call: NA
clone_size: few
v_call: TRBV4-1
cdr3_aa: CASSRTDRSPYEQYF
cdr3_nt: TGCGCCAGCAGCCGGACCGACAGGTCTCCCTACGAGCAGTACTTC

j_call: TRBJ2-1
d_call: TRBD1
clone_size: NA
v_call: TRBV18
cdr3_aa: CASSPRTGGKFF
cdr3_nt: TGTGCCAGCTCACCAAGGACAGGGGGCAAGTTCTTC

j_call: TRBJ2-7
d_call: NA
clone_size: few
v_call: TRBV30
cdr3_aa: CAWSVHKGSYEEQYF
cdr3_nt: TGTGCCTGGAGTGTTCACAAAGGGTCCTACGAAGAGCAGTACTTC

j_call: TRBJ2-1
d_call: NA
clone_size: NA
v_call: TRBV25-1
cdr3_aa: CASSRATSHNEQFF
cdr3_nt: TGTGCCAGCAGCCGAGCGACGAGCCACAATGAGCAGTTCTTC

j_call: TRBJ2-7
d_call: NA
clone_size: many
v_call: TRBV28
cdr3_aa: CASSLSFEQYF
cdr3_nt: TGTGCCAGCAGTTTATCGTTCGAGCAGTACTTC

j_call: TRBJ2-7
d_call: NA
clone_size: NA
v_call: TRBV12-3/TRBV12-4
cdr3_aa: CASGAGFYEQYF
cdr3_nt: TGTGCCAGCGGGGCAGGGTTCTACGAGCAGTACTTC

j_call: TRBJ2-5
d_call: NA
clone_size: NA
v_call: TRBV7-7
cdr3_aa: CASSLIPGGEETQYF
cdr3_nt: TGTGCCAGCAGTTTGATACCCGGCGGGGAGGAGACCCAGTACTTC

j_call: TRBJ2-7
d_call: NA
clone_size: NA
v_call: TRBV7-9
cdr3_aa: CASSMVLPAYEQYF
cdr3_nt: TGTGCCAGCAGTATGGTTTTACCCGCCTACGAGCAGTACTTC

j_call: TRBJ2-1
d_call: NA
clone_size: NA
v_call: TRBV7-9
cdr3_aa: CASSLMVWGSNNEQFF
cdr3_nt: TGTGCCAGCAGCTTAATGGTTTGGGGGAGTAATAATGAGCAGTTCTTC

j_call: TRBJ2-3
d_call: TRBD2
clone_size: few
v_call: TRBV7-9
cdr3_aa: CASSPWVSGGTDTQYF
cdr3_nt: TGTGCCAGCAGCCCCTGGGTGAGCGGGGGCACAGATACGCAGTATTTT

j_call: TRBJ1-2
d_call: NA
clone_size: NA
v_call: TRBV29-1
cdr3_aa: CSVGDWLSGYTF
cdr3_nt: TGCAGCGTTGGAGATTGGCTGAGTGGCTACACCTTC

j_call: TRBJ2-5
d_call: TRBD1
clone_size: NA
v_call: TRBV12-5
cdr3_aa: CASGLVDRDRGSETQYF
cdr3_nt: TGTGCTAGTGGTTTGGTTGACCGGGACAGGGGCTCAGAGACCCAGTACTTC

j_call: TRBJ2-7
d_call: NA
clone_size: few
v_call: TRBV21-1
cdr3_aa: CASSKRSYEQYF
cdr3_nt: TGTGCCAGCAGCAAGCGGTCCTACGAGCAGTACTTC

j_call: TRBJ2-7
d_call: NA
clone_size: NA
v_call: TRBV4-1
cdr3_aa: CASSQALGGGEQYF
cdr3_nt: TGCGCCAGCAGCCAAGCCCTCGGAGGGGGCGAGCAGTACTTC

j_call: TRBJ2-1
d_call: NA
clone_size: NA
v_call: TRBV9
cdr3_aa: CASSVGTPSKFSTYNEQFF
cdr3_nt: TGTGCCAGCAGCGTAGGTACTCCCTCGAAGTTTTCTACCTACAATGAGCAGTTCTTC

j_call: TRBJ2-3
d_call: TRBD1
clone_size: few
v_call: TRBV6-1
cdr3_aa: CASGKGAAADTQYF
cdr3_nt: TGTGCCAGCGGCAAGGGGGCAGCCGCAGATACGCAGTATTTT

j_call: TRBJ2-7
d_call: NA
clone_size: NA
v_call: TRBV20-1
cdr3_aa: CSARGHNYEQYF
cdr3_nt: TGTAGTGCTAGAGGGCACAACTACGAGCAGTACTTC

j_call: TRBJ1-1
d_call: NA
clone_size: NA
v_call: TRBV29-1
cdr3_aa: CSVETGLRGRNTEAFF
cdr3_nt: TGCAGCGTTGAGACAGGATTGAGGGGGAGGAACACTGAAGCTTTCTTT

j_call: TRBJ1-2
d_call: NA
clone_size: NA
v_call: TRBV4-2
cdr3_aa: CASSQDLQGWDTF
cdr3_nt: TGTGCCAGCAGCCAAGATTTACAGGGCTGGGACACCTTC

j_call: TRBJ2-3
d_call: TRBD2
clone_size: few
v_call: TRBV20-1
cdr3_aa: CSARVGAGVWGDTQYF
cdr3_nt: TGCAGTGCTAGAGTGGGAGCGGGAGTTTGGGGAGATACGCAGTATTTT

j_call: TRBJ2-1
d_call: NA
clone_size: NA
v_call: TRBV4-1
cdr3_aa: CASSQGGGQLQFF
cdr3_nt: TGCGCCAGCAGCCAAGGAGGCGGGCAACTCCAGTTCTTC

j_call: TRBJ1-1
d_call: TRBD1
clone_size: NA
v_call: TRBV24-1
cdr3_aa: CATSDRGQGPVRAFF
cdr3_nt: TGTGCCACCAGTGACCGGGGACAGGGCCCCGTACGAGCTTTCTTT

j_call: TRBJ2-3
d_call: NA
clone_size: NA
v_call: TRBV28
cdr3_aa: CASVPGGTDTQYF
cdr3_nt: TGTGCCAGCGTTCCGGGTGGTACAGATACGCAGTATTTT

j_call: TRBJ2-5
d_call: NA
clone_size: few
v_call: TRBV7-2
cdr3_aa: CASSLGLARSETQYF
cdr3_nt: TGTGCCAGCAGCTTAGGGTTAGCGAGGTCGGAGACCCAGTACTTC

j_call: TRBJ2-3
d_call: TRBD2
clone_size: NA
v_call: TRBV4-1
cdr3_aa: CASSQDAGGTLDTQYF
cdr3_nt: TGCGCCAGCAGCCAAGATGCCGGGGGGACCTTAGATACGCAGTATTTT

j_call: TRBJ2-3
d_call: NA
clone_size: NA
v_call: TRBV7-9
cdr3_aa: CASSLDGPKGTQYF
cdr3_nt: TGTGCCAGCAGCTTAGACGGGCCCAAGGGTACGCAGTATTTT

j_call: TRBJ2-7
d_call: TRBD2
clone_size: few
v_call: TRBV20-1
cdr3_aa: CSARVPSGMYEQYF
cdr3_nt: TGCAGTGCTAGGGTGCCTAGCGGGATGTACGAGCAGTACTTC

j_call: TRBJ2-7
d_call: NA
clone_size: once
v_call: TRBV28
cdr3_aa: CASRERPGAGSYEQYF
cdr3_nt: TGTGCCAGCAGGGAAAGGCCAGGGGCCGGCTCCTACGAGCAGTACTTC

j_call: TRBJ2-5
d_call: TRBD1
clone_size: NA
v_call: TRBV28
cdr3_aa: CASIDQTGDETQYF
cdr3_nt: TGTGCCAGCATCGATCAGACAGGGGACGAGACCCAGTACTTC

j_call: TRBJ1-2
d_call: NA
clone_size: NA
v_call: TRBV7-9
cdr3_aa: CASSKDRPSDGYTF
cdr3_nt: TGTGCCAGCAGCAAAGACAGGCCCTCAGATGGCTACACCTTC

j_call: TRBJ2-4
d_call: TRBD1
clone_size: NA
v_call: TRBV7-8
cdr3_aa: CASSAGQGGIQYF
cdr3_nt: TGTGCCAGCAGCGCAGGACAGGGAGGCATTCAGTACTTC

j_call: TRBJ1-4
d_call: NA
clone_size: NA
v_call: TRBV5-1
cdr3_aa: CASSLGALANEKLFF
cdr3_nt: TGCGCCAGCAGCTTAGGGGCGTTGGCTAATGAAAAACTGTTTTTT

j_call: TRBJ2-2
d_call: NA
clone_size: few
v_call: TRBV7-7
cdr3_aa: CASSFHYTGELFF
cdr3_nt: TGTGCCAGCAGCTTCCACTACACCGGGGAGCTGTTTTTT

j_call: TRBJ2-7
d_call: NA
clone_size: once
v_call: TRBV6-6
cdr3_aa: CASRALTTSYEQYF
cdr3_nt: TGTGCCAGCAGGGCCCTCACCACCTCCTACGAGCAGTACTTC

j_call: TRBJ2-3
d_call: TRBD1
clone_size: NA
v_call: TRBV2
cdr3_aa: CASRDRGSADTQYF
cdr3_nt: TGTGCCAGCAGGGACAGGGGGTCCGCAGATACGCAGTATTTT

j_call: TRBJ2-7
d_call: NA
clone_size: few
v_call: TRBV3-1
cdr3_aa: CASSPPSPLHEQYF
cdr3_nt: TGTGCCAGCAGCCCCCCGAGCCCCTTGCACGAGCAGTACTTC

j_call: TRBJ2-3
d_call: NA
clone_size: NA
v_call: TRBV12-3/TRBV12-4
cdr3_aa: CASSLMGKDTQYF
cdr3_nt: TGTGCCAGCAGTTTAATGGGCAAGGATACGCAGTATTTT

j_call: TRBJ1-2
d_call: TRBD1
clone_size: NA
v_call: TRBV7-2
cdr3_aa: CASSSSGTGVSYGYTF
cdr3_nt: TGTGCCAGCAGCTCATCCGGGACAGGGGTTTCCTATGGCTACACCTTC

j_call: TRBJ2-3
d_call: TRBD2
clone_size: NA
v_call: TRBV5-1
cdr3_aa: CASSVGLAGGPGSTDTQYF
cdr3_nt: TGCGCCAGCAGCGTGGGACTAGCGGGAGGGCCGGGAAGCACAGATACGCAGTATTTT

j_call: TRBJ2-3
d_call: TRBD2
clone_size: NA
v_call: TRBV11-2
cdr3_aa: CASSIGRATDTQYF
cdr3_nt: TGTGCCAGCAGCATCGGGAGGGCCACAGATACGCAGTATTTT

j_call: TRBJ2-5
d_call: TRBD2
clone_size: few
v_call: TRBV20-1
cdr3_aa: CSARHPGLAGKETQYF
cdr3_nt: TGCAGTGCTAGACACCCCGGACTAGCGGGAAAGGAGACCCAGTACTTC

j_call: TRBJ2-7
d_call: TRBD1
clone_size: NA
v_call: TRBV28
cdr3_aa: CASRQQGERTYEQYF
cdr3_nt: TGTGCCAGCAGGCAGCAGGGGGAAAGGACCTACGAGCAGTACTTC